Below are 16 T cell receptor beta chains sequenced from a single sample in a study of CD8 T cells in ankylosing spondylitis. MiXCR, run by TCRdb on the 5' RACE reads, gives a single entry per CDR3 protein. The table shows just over 300,000 distinct CDR3 sequences, with 20% to 25% occurring only once. Material: blood, either unsorted or a sorted T cell fraction (not recorded which). Receptor source: a female donor with ankylosing spondylitis or in good health (not recorded which).

CDR3 residues: CASSSLAGGIFEQFF. The CDR3 region has the DNA TGTGCCAGCAGTTCACTAGCGGGAGGTATTTTTGAGCAGTTCTTC. This sequence joins TRBV6-5 and TRBJ2-1; 12 bases fit TRBD2. The CDR3 is 15 residues long. Germline V gene lookup returns CDR1 MNHEY and CDR2 SVGAGI. With V trimmed by 4 bases and J by 9 bases, 7 bases remained unmatched.

The rearrangement links TRBV5-4 to TRBJ2-1; D may correspond to TRBD1 or TRBD2 (5 bases each). CDR1 and CDR2 (germline): SGHNT, YYREEE (reference sequence). Trimming left V 0 bases short and J 7 bases short, with 14 bases between. The CDR3 spans 15 residues. The CDR3 region is CASSLGGGVGNEQFF. The CDR3 DNA is TGTGCCAGCAGCTTGGGTGGGGGAGTGGGGAATGAGCAGTTCTTC.

This clonotype was counted between two and nine times. This chain joins TRBV12-3 or TRBV12-4 and TRBJ2-5, with a weak D call TRBD2 (5 bases). Trimming removed 6 bases at V and 4 bases at J, with 12 bases between. The CDR3 totals 13 residues. In DNA, the CDR3 is TGTGCCAGCAGGTGGGAGCCCCGAGAGACCCAGTACTTC. It yields the protein CASRWEPRETQYF.

This clonotype occurred many times. This chain joins TRBV29-1 and TRBJ2-1; 8 nucleotides align to TRBD1. The J segment lost 7 bases and the V segment lost 5 bases, leaving 13 bases of the junction unmatched. The CDR3 has 15 amino acids. Germline-derived CDR1 and CDR2 are SQVTM and ANQGSEA. CDR3 nucleotides: TGCAGCGTTCCCGAGTCCAGGGGGCTGGGGAATGAGCAGTTCTTC. Protein product: CSVPESRGLGNEQFF.

The gene calls are TRBV7-2 and TRBJ2-4; 10 bases fit TRBD1. CDR1 SGHTA and CDR2 FQGNSA come from the germline V gene. This CDR3 has 14 amino acids. The junction had 5 bases not matched to a gene; V was cut back by 4 bases and J by 8 bases. The CDR3: CASSSDRGRYIQYF. The CDR3 DNA follows: TGTGCCAGCAGCTCCGACAGGGGGCGATACATTCAGTACTTC.

At least ten counts were recorded for this clonotype. The chain uses TRBV6-2 or TRBV6-3 and TRBJ2-1; 11 nucleotides align to TRBD2. The length of the CDR3 is 18 residues. Germline V CDR1 and CDR2: MNHEY, SVGEGT. V lost 0 bases, J lost 9 bases, and 13 bases stayed unmatched. In DNA form, the CDR3 reads TGTGCCAGCAGTTACTCCCTCACGACTAGCGGGGCCGCTCCTGAGCAGTTCTTC. Translating it yields CASSYSLTTSGAAPEQFF.

This clonotype was seen a handful of times. The V gene is TRBV9, the J gene TRBJ2-1, with 12 positions matching TRBD1. J lost 9 bases, V lost 4 bases, and 8 bases had no gene match. The CDR3 totals 15 residues. Germline V gene sequence: CDR1 SGDLS, CDR2 YYNGEE. The CDR3 spells CASSFRDRGRVEQFF. The DNA for the CDR3 is TGTGCCAGCAGCTTCCGGGACAGGGGGCGTGTTGAGCAGTTCTTC. Based on the CDR3 plus reference TRBV9 and TRBJ2-1, the full variable domain is DSGVTQTPKHLITATGQRVTLRCSPRSGDLSVYWYQQSLDQGLQFLIQYYNGEERAKGNILERFSAQQFPDLHSELNLSSLELGDSALYFCASSFRDRGRVEQFFGPGTRLTVL.

At least ten counts were recorded for this clonotype. V usage is TRBV20-1 and J usage is TRBJ1-1, with 7 bases aligning to TRBD1. The J segment lost 3 bases and the V segment lost 6 bases, leaving 7 bases of the junction unmatched. From germline, CDR1 is DFQATT and CDR2 SNEGSKA (reference sequence). The CDR3 sequence is 13 residues long. The CDR3 loop is CSAQYTGDTEAFF. The CDR3 coding sequence is TGCAGTGCACAATATACAGGGGACACTGAAGCTTTCTTT.

The rearrangement joins TRBV27 to TRBJ1-1; D is possibly TRBD1 (5 bases). The ends were cut back, 6 bases at V and 4 bases at J, with 12 bases in the middle. The CDR3 is 13 amino acids. Germline V gene sequence: CDR1 MNHEY, CDR2 SMNVEV (reference sequence). The CDR3 sequence: CASSRPGGTEAFF. The CDR3 DNA is TGTGCCAGCAGCCGTCCCGGGGGCACTGAAGCTTTCTTT.

This chain connects TRBV9 to TRBJ2-1; D remains ambiguous. Between the trimmed V and J ends, which lost 0 bases and 6 bases, there was a span of 7 bases. This CDR3 has 13 amino acids. Germline assignment: CDR1 SGDLS and CDR2 YYNGEE. The DNA of the CDR3 is TGTGCCAGCAGCGTAGTGGCTTCCAATGAGCAGTTCTTC. Its protein is CASSVVASNEQFF.

This clonotype was detected ten times or more. V and J are TRBV12-3 or TRBV12-4 and TRBJ1-5; D not resolved. This CDR3 has 14 residues. The V gene lost 3 bases and the J gene lost 7 bases, with 13 bases spanning the gap. CDR3 DNA: TGTGCCAGCAGTTTTCAATTGGGTTTGCAGCCCCAGCATTTT. Protein product: CASSFQLGLQPQHF.

This clonotype has a count of ten or more. This chain joins TRBV10-3 and TRBJ2-2; D not certain. The CDR3 is 13 amino acids. CDR1 and CDR2 (germline): ENHRY, SYGVKD. V was cut by 10 bases and J by 7 bases, with 16 bases left in between. The CDR3 sequence is CASGTSSSGELFF. The CDR3 DNA is TGTGCCAGTGGTACCTCCTCGAGCGGGGAGCTGTTTTTT.

This rearrangement joins TRBV7-2 to TRBJ2-7; tentatively, D is TRBD2 (5 bases). Germline V gene data show CDR1 as SGHTA and CDR2 as FQGNSA. V gave up 2 bases and J gave up 3 bases, with 11 bases separating them. The CDR3 runs to 14 residues. The CDR3 reads CASSLRGIRYEQYF. Here the CDR3 DNA reads TGTGCCAGCAGCTTACGGGGTATTCGCTACGAGCAGTACTTC.

V and J are TRBV20-1 and TRBJ2-5; the D gene could be TRBD1 or TRBD2 (6 bases each). Germline V gene data show CDR1 as DFQATT and CDR2 as SNEGSKA (reference sequence). The germline V and J ends were trimmed by 6 bases and 4 bases, with 15 bases remaining between them. CDR3 size: 13 residues. Here the CDR3 DNA reads TGCAGTGCCCTGGGGGGCGTGGTAGAGACCCAGTACTTC. It encodes CSALGGVVETQYF.

The table lists this clonotype with a few counts. CDR3 sequence: CASSMGRGPGNEQFF. The CDR3 nucleotides are TGTGCCAGTAGTATGGGCAGGGGTCCGGGGAATGAGCAGTTCTTC. This chain uses TRBV19 with TRBJ2-1; a possible D gene is TRBD1 (6 bases). This CDR3 spans 15 amino acids. Trimming removed 3 bases from V and 7 bases from J, with 16 bases in between. CDR1 is LNHDA, CDR2 SQIVND, per germline (reference sequence).

The sample holds a few counts of this clonotype. The CDR3 DNA follows: TGCAGCGTTGAAGTGGGGAGGACAGATACGCAGTATTTT. Protein product: CSVEVGRTDTQYF. V is TRBV29-1 and J is TRBJ2-3; D may be TRBD2 (6 bases). Per germline, CDR1 SQVTM and CDR2 ANQGSEA. Trimming took off 1 base at V and 3 bases at J, with 8 bases between the two ends. The CDR3 length is 13 residues.